This record concerns one T cell receptor beta chain sequence. The sample comes from a study of Graves' ophthalmopathy and Graves' hyperthyroidism. Hyperthyroidism was classified as stable if no ophthalmopathy occurred within 18 months of follow-up. CDR1 SGHRS and CDR2 YFSETQ come from the germline V gene. With 0 bases removed from V and 1 base from J, the gap between germline ends came to 7 bases. The CDR3 spans 14 residues. Amplified TCR beta CDR3 regions were obtained using RNA transcripts as template. First-round RT-PCR relied on HTBI primers, and a second-round multiplex PCR came next. TCRdb passed the multiplex PCR reads through MiXCR, listing each CDR3 protein once. The data contain 300,000 to 400,000 distinct CDR3 sequences, about a sixth of them seen just once; the ten biggest clones take up roughly 2.3%.

The chain couples TRBV5-1 to TRBJ2-5; TRBD1 might be the D (5 bases). The TCR was taken from an adult woman with stable Graves' hyperthyroidism. The source material was peripheral blood. This chain's CDR3 is CASSLGTSQETQYF. The DNA of the CDR3 is TGCGCCAGCAGCTTGGGGACATCCCAAGAGACCCAGTACTTC.